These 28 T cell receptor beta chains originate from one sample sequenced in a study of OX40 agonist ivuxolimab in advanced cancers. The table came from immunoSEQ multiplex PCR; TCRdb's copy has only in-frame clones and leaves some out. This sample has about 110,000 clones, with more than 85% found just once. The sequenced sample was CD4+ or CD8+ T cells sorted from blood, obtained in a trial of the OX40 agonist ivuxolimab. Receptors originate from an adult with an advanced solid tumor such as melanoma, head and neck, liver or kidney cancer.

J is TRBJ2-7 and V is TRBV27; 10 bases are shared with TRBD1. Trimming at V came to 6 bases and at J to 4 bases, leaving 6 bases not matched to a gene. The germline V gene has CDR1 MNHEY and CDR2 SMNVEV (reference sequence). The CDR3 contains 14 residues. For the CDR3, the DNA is TGTGCCAGCAGGCCGGGACAGGGGAAGTACGAGCAGTACTTC. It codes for CASRPGQGKYEQYF.

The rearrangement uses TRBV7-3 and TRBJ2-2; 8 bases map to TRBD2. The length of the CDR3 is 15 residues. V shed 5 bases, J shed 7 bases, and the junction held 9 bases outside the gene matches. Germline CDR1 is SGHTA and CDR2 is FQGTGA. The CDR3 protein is CASSPAGRASGELFF. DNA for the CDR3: TGTGCCAGCAGCCCCGCCGGGAGGGCCAGCGGGGAGCTGTTTTTT.

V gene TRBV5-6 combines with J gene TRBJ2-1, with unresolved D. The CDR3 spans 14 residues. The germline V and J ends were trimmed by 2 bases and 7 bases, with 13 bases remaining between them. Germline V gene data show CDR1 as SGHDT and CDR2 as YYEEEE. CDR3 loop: CASSLGRPSNEQFF. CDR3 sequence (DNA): TGTGCCAGCAGCTTAGGCAGGCCGTCTAATGAGCAGTTCTTC.

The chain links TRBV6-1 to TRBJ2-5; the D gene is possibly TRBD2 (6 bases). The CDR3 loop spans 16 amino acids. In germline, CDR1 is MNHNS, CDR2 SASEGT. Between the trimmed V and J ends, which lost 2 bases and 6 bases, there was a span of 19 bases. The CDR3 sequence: CASSEIGGSRSQTQYF. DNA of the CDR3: TGTGCCAGCAGTGAAATTGGGGGGTCTAGAAGCCAGACCCAGTACTTC.

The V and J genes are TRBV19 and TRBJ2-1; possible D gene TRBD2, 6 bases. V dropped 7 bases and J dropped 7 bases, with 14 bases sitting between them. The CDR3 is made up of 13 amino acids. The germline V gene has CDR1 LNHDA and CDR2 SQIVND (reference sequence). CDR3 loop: CASTGTAGNEQFF. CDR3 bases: TGTGCCAGTACCGGGACCGCGGGGAATGAGCAGTTCTTC.

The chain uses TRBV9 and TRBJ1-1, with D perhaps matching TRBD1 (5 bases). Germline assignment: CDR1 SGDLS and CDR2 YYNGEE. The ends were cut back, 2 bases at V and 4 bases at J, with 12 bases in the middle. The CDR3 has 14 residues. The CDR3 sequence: CASSVGVGSTEAFF. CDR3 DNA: TGTGCCAGCAGCGTGGGGGTGGGGAGCACTGAAGCTTTCTTT.

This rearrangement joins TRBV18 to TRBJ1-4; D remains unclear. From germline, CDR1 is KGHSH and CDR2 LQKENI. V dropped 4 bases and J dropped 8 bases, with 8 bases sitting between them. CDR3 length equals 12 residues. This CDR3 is CASSRTGEKLFF. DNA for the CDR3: TGTGCCAGCTCACGTACGGGGGAAAAACTGTTTTTT.

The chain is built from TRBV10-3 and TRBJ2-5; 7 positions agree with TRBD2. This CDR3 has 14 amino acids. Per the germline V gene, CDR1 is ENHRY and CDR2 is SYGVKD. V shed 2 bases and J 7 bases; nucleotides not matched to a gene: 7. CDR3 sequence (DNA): TGTGCCATCAGTGAGACCCTCGGGGGGAGGACCCAGTACTTC. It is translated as CAISETLGGRTQYF.

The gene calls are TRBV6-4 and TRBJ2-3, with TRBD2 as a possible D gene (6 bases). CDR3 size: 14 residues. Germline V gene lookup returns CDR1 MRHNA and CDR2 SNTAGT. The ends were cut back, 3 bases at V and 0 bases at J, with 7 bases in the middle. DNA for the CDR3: TGTGCCAGCAGTGAGGCGGGAAGCACAGATACGCAGTATTTT. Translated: CASSEAGSTDTQYF.

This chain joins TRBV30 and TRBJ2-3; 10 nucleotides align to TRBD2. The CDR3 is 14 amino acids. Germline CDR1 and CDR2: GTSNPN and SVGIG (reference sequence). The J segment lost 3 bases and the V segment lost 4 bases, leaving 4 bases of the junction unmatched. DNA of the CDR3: TGTGCCTGGACGGCTAGCGGGGGAACAGATACGCAGTATTTT. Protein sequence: CAWTASGGTDTQYF.

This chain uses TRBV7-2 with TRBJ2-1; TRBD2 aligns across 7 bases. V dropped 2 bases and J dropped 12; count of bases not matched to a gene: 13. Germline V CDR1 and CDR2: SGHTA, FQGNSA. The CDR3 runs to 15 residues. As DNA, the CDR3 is TGTGCCAGCAGCTTAAACGGGGGGTCTCTCGAGCGGCAGTTCTTC. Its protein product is CASSLNGGSLERQFF.

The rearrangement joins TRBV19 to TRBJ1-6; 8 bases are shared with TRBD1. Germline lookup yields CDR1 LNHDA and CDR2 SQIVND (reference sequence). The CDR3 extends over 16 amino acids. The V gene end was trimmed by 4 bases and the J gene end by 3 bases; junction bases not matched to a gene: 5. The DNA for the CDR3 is TGTGCCAGTAGTACAGACGACAGGGGCTATAATTCACCCCTCCACTTT. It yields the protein CASSTDDRGYNSPLHF.

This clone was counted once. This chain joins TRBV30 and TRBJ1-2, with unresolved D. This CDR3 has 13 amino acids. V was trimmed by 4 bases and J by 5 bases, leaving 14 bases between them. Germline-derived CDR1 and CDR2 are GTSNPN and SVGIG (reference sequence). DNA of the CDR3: TGTGCCTGGACCGGAAGGGTGATATATGGCTACACCTTC. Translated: CAWTGRVIYGYTF.

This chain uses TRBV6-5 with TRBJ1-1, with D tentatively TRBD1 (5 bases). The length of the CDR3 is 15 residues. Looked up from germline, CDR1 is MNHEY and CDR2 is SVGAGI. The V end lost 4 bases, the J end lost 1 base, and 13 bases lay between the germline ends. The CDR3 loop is CASSFRGDWNTEAFF. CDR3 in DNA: TGTGCCAGCAGTTTCCGGGGCGACTGGAACACTGAAGCTTTCTTT.

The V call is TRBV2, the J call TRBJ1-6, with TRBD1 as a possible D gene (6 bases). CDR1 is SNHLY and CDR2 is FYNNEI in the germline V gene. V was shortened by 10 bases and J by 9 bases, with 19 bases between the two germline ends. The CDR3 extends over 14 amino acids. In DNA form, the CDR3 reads TGTGCCACCAAACAGGGAGGGTTAAGTTCACCCCTCCACTTT. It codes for CATKQGGLSSPLHF.

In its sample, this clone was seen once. The CDR3, as DNA: TGCGCCAGCAGCCAAGATTGGGGGTTCCCCTCTGGGGCCAACGTCCTGACTTTC. It encodes CASSQDWGFPSGANVLTF. The V gene is TRBV4-1, the J gene TRBJ2-6; D possibly uses TRBD1 or TRBD2 (5 bases each). CDR3 length equals 18 residues. Trimming cost V 0 bases and J 0 bases, with 12 bases left between them. CDR1 and CDR2 (germline): MGHRA, YSYEKL.

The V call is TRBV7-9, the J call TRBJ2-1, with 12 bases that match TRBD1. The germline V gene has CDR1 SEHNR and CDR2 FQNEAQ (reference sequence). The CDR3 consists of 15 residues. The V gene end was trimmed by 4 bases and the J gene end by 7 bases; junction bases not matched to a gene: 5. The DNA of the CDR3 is TGTGCCAGCAGCTATCCGGGACAGGGGGCAAATGAGCAGTTCTTC. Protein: CASSYPGQGANEQFF. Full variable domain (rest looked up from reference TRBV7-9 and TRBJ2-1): DTGVSQNPRHKITKRGQNVTFRCDPISEHNRLYWYRQTLGQGPEFLTYFQNEAQLEKSRLLSDRFSAERPKGSFSTLEIQRTEQGDSAMYLCASSYPGQGANEQFFGPGTRLTVL.

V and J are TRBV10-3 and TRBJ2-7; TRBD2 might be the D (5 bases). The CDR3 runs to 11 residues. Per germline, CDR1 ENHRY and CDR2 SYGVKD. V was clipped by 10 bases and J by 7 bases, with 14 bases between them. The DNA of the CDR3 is TGTGCCAGCCGAGGGATGGAAGAGCAGTACTTC. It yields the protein CASRGMEEQYF.

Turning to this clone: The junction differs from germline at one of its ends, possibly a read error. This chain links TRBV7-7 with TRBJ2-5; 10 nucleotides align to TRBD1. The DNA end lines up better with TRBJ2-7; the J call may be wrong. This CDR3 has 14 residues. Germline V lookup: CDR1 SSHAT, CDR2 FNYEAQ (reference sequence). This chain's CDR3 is CASSLGDRGYEQYF. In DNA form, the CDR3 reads TGTGCTAGCAGCTTAGGGGACAGGGGTTACGAGCAGTACTTC.

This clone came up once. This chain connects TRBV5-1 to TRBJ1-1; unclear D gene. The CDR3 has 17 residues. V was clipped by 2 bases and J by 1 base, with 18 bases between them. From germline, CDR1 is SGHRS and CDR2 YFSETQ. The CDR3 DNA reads TGCGCCAGCAGCTTTGGGTTAGGGCATGGGGAGAACACTGAAGCTTTCTTT. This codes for CASSFGLGHGENTEAFF.

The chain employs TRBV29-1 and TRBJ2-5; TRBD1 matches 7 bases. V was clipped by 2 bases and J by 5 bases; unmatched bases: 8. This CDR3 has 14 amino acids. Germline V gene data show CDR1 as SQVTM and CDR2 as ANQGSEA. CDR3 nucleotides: TGCAGCGTTGAACAAGGGGGCCGTGGGGAGACCCAGTACTTC. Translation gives CSVEQGGRGETQYF.

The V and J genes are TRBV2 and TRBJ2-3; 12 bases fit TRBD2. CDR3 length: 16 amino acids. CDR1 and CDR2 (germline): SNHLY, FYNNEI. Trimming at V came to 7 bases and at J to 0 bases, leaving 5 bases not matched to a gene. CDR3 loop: CASIRLAGASTDTQYF. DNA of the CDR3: TGTGCCAGCATCCGACTAGCGGGGGCTAGCACAGATACGCAGTATTTT.

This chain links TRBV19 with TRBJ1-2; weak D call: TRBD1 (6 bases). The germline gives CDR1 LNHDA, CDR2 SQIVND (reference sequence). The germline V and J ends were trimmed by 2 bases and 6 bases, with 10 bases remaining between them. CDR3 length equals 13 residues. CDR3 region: CASSIPGADGYTF. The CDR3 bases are TGTGCCAGTAGTATACCGGGGGCGGATGGCTACACCTTC.

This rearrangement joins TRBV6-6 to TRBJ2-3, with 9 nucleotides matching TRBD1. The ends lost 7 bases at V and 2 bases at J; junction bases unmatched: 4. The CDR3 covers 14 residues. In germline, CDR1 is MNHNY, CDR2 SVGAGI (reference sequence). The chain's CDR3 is CASTRTGDTDTQYF. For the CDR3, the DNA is TGTGCCAGCACCAGGACAGGGGACACAGATACGCAGTATTTT.

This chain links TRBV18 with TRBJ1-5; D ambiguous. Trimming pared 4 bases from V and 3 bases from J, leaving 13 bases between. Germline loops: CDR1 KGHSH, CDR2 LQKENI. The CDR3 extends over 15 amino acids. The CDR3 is CASSRGEIDNQPQHF. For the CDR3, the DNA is TGTGCCAGCTCACGGGGTGAGATTGACAATCAGCCCCAGCATTTT.

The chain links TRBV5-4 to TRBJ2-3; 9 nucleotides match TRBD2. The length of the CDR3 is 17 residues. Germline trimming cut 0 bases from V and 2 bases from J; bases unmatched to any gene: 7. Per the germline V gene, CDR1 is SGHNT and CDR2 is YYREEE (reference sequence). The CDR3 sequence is CASSLAPGGGATDTQYF. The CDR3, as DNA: TGTGCCAGCAGCTTGGCTCCTGGCGGGGGGGCCACAGATACGCAGTATTTT.

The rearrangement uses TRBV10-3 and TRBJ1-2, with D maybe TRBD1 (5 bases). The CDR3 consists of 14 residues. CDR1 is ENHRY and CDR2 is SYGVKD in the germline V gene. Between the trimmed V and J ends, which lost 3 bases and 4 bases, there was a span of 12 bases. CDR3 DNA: TGTGCCATCAGTGACGCCCAGGGCACCTATGGCTACACCTTC. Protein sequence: CAISDAQGTYGYTF.

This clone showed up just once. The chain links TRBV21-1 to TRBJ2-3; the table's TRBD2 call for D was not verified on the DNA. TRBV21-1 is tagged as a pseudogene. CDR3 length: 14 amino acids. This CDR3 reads CASTVRERTDTQYF. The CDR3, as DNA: TGTGCCAGCACCGTGAGGGAAAGGACAGATACGCAGTATTTT.